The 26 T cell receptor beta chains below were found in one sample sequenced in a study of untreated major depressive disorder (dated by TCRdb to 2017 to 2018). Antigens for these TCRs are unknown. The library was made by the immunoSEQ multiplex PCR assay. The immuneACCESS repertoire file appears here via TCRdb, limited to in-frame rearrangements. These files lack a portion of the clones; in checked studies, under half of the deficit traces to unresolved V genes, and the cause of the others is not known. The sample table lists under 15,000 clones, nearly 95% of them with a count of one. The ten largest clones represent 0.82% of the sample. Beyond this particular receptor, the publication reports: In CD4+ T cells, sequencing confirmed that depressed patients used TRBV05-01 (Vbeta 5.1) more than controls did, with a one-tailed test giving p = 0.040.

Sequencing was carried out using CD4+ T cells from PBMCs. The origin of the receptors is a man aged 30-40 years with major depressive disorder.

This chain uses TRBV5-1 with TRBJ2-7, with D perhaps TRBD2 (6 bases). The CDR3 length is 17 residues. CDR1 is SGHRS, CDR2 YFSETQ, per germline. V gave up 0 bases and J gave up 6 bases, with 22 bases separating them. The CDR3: CASSLGMRGRLRGEQYF. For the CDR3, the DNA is TGCGCCAGCAGCTTGGGAATGCGGGGACGGTTAAGAGGCGAGCAGTACTTC.

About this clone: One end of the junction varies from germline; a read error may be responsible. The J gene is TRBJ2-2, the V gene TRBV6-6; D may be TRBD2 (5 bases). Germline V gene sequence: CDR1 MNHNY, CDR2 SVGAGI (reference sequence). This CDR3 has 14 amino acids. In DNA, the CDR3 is TGTGCCAGCAAGCCCCGAGGGAACTCCGGGGAGCTGTTTTTT. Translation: CASKPRGNSGELFF.

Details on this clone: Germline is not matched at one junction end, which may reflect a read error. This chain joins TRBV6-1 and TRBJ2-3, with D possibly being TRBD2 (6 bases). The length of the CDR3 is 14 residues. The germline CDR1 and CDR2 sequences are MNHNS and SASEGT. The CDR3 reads CASRVAASTDTQYF. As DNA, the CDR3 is TGTGCCAGCAGGGTAGCGGCTAGCACAGATACACAGTATTTT.

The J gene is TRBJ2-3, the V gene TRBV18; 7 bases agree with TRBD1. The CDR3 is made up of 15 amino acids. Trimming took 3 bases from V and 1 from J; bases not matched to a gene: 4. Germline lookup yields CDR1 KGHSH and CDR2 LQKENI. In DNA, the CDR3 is TGTGCCAGCTCACCCAGACAGGGTGGCACAGATACGCAGTATTTT. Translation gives CASSPRQGGTDTQYF. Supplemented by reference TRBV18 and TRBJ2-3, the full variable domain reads NAGVMQNPRHLVRRRGQEARLRCSPMKGHSHVYWYRQLPEEGLKFMVYLQKENIIDESGMPKERFSAEFPKEGPSILRIQQVVRGDSAAYFCASSPRQGGTDTQYFGPGTRLTVL.

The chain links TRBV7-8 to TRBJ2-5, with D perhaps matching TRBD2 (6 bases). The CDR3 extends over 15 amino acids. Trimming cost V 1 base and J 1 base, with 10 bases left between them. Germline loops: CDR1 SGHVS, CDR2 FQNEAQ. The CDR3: CASSLVWGVQETQYF. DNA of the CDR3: TGTGCCAGCAGCTTAGTGTGGGGGGTCCAAGAGACCCAGTACTTC.

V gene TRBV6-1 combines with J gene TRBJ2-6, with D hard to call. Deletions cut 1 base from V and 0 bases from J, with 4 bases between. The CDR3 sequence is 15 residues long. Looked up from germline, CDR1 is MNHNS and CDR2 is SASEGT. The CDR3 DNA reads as TGTGCCAGCAGTGAAGACAGCTCTGGGGCCAACGTCCTGACTTTC. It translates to CASSEDSSGANVLTF.

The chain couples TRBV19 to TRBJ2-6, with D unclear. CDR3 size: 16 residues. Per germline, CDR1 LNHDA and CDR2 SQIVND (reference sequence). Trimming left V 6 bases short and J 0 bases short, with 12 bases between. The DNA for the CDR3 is TGTGCCAGTAGGGACCGAATCTTCTCTGGGGCCAACGTCCTGACTTTC. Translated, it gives CASRDRIFSGANVLTF.

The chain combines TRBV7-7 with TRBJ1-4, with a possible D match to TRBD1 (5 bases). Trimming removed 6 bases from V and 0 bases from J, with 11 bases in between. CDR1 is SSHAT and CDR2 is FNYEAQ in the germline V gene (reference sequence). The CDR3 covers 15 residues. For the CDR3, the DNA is TGTGCCAGCAGTGAAGGGGTTGCAACTAATGAAAAACTGTTTTTT. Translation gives CASSEGVATNEKLFF.

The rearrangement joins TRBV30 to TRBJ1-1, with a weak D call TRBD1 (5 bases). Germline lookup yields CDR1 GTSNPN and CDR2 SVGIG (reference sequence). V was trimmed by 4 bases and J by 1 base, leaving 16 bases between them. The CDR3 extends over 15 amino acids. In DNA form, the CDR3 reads TGTGCCTGGAACCGAGGGGCTCAGGAGAACACTGAAGCTTTCTTT. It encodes CAWNRGAQENTEAFF.

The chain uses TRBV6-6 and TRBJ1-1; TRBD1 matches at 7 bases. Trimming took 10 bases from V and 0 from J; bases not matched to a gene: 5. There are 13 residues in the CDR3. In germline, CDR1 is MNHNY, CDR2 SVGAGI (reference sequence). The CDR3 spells CAITGALNTEAFF. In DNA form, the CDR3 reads TGTGCCATCACAGGGGCCCTGAACACTGAAGCTTTCTTT.

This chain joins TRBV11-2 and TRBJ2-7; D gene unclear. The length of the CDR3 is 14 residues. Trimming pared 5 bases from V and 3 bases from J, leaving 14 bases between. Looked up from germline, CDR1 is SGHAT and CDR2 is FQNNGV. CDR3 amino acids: CASSPRRSDYEQYF. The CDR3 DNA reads TGTGCCAGCAGCCCTCGGCGGTCGGACTACGAGCAGTACTTC.

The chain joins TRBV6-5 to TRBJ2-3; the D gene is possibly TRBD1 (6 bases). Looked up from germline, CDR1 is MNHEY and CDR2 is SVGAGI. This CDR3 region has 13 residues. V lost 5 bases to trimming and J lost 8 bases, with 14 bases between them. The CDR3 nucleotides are TGTGCCAGCAGTCCCCAGGGGATGGGTACGCAGTATTTT. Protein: CASSPQGMGTQYF.

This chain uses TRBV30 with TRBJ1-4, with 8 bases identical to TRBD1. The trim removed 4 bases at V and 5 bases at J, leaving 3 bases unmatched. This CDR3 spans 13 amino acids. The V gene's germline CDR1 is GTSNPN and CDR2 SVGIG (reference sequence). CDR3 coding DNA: TGTGCCTGGACATGGACAGGGAATGAAAAACTGTTTTTT. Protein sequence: CAWTWTGNEKLFF.

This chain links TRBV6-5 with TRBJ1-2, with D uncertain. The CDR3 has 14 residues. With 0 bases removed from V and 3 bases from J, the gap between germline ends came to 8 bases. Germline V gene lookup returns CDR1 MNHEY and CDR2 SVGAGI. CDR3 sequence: CASSYSEGYYGYTF. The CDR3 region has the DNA TGTGCCAGCAGTTACTCGGAAGGATACTATGGCTACACCTTC.

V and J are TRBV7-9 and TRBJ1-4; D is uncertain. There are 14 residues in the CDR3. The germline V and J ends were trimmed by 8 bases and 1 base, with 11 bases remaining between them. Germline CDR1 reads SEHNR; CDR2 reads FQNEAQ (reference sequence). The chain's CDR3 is CASSRLQTNEKLFF. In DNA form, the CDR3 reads TGTGCCAGCTCCAGGCTACAAACTAATGAAAAACTGTTTTTT.

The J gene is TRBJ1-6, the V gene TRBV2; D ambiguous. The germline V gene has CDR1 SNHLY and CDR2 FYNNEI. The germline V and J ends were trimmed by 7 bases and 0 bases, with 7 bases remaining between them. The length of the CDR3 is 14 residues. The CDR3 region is CASKGSSYNSPLHF. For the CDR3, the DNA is TGTGCCAGCAAGGGCAGCTCCTATAATTCACCCCTCCACTTT.

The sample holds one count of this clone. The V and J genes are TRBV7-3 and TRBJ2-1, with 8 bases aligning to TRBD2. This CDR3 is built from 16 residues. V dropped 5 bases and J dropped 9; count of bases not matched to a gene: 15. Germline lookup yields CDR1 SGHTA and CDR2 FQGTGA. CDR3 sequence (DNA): TGTGCCAGCAGCCCCCGGGGGGGGGAGCGCGGTGTTGAGCAGTTCTTC. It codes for CASSPRGGERGVEQFF.

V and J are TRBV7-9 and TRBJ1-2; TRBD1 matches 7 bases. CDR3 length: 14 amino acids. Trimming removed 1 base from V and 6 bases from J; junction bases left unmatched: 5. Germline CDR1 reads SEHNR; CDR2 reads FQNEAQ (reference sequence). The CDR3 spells CASSLDRGQHGYTF. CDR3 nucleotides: TGTGCCAGCAGCTTAGATAGGGGACAGCATGGCTACACCTTC. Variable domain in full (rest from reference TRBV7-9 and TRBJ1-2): DTGVSQNPRHKITKRGQNVTFRCDPISEHNRLYWYRQTLGQGPEFLTYFQNEAQLEKSRLLSDRFSAERPKGSFSTLEIQRTEQGDSAMYLCASSLDRGQHGYTFGSGTRLTVV.

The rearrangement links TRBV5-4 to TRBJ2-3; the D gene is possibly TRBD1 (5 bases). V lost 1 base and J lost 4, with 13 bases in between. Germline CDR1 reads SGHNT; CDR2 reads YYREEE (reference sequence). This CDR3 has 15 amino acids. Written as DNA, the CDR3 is TGTGCCAGCAGCTTGAATTGGGGCTCGCCAGATACGCAGTATTTT. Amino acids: CASSLNWGSPDTQYF. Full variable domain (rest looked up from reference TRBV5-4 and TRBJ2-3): ETGVTQSPTHLIKTRGQQVTLRCSSQSGHNTVSWYQQALGQGPQFIFQYYREEENGRGNFPPRFSGLQFPNYSSELNVNALELDDSALYLCASSLNWGSPDTQYFGPGTRLTVL.

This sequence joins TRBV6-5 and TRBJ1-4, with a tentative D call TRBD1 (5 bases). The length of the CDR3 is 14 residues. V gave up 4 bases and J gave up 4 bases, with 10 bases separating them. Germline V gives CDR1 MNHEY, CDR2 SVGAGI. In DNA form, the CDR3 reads TGTGCCAGCAGTTCCCGGGGCCGTAATGAAAAACTGTTTTTT. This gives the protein CASSSRGRNEKLFF.

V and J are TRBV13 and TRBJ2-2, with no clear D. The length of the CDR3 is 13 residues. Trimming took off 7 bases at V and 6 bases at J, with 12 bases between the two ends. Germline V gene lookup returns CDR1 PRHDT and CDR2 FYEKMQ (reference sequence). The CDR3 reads CASTRRSAGELFF. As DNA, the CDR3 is TGTGCCAGCACCCGCCGGAGCGCCGGGGAGCTGTTTTTT.

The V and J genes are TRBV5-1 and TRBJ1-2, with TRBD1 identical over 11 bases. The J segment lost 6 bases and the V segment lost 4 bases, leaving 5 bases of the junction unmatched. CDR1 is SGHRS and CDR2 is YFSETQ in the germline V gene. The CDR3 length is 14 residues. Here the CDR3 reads CASSPGQGADGYTF. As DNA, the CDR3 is TGCGCCAGCAGCCCCGGACAGGGGGCTGATGGCTACACCTTC.

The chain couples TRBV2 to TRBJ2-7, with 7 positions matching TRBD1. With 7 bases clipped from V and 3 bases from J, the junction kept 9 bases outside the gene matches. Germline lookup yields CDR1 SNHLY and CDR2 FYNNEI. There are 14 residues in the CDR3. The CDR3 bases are TGTGCCAGCACCAAAGGGGGCAGGGTCTACGAGCAGTACTTC. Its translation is CASTKGGRVYEQYF. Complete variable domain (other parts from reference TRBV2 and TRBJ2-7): EPEVTQTPSHQVTQMGQEVILRCVPISNHLYFYWYRQILGQKVEFLVSFYNNEISEKSEIFDDQFSVERPDGSNFTLKIRSTKLEDSAMYFCASTKGGRVYEQYFGPGTRLTVT.

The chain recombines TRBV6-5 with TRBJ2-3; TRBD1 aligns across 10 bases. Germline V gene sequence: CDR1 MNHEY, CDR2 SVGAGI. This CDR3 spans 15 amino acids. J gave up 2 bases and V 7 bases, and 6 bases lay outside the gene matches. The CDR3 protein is CASTRDRGITDTQYF. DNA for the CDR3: TGTGCCAGCACCCGGGACAGGGGAATCACAGATACGCAGTATTTT.

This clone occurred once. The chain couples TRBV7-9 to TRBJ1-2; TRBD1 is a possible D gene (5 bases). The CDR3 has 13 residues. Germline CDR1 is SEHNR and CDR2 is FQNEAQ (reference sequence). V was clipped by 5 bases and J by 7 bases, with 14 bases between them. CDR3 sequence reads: CASSLPATVGYTF. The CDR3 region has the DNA TGTGCCAGCAGCCTTCCCGCGACAGTTGGCTACACCTTC.

The CDR3, as DNA: TGTGCCAGCAGTTCGGGACTAGCGTTCGGGGAGACCCAGTACTTC. Its protein is CASSSGLAFGETQYF. The chain carries TRBV9 and TRBJ2-5; 10 positions agree with TRBD2. CDR1 is SGDLS, CDR2 YYNGEE, per germline. V shed 5 bases, J shed 5 bases, and the junction held 9 bases outside the gene matches. CDR3 length: 15 residues.